This T cell receptor beta chain was recorded in a study of blood T cell repertoires in COVID-19. Overall study: Acute and convalescent COVID-19 specimens originated in the United States, Italy and Spain.

Under the authors' procedure: It was from reference gene primer amplification that nucleated cell counts were estimated. Sequencing was performed with immunoSEQ multiplex PCR; in TCRdb, only in-frame clones are kept and a portion is missing. Clonal size and the V and J genes are those of that table, whereas D and trimming came from the DNA. The sample holds 95,000 to 150,000 clones, approximately 85% seen once. The junction had 2 bases not matched to a gene; V was cut back by 0 bases and J by 9 bases. The germline gives CDR1 SGHRS, CDR2 YFSETQ. The CDR3 runs 13 residues. The sample consisted of peripheral blood. The chain joins TRBV5-1 to TRBJ1-4; 7 positions match TRBD1. This TCR was recovered from an elderly woman with COVID-19, enrolled during active disease. The CDR3 is CASSLEDRKKLFF. The CDR3 nucleotides are TGCGCCAGCAGCTTGGAGGACAGGAAAAAACTGTTTTTT.